This is a list of T cell receptor beta chains from one sample in a study of Ad26.COV2.S vaccination and SARS-CoV-2 variants. Sequenced by immunoSEQ multiplex PCR; TCRdb stores in-frame clones only, minus some. The sample contains around 100,000 clones, over 60% of which appear only once. The source material was peripheral blood, sampled after recovery from COVID-19. The receptors originated from a human donor who had recovered from COVID-19. CDR3s include the opening cysteine and the closing phenylalanine or tryptophan. The D gene is left open where the match is weak. The size field is filled for only some rows; it gives once, few, many or a size class.

v_gene	d_gene	j_gene	abundance	CDR3nt	CDR3aa
TRBV3-1/TRBV3-2	-	TRBJ2-3	-	TGTGCCAGCAGCAGATCATATCCCGTCATGCAAGATACGCAGTATTTT	CASSRSYPVMQDTQYF
TRBV7-2	TRBD1	TRBJ2-5	-	TGTGCCAGCAGCCGTGGGACAGGGGGTGAGACCCAGTACTTC	CASSRGTGGETQYF
TRBV6-6	-	TRBJ1-1	-	TGTGCCAGCAGTTACGGTGGTGAAGCTTTCTTT	CASSYGGEAFF
TRBV7-9	-	TRBJ1-4	-	TGTGCCAGCAGCTTAGATGGGGGCGCGGGTGAAAAACTGTTTTTT	CASSLDGGAGEKLFF
TRBV5-4	TRBD1	TRBJ2-4	-	TGTGCCAGCAGCTCTCAACCAGGGGGACAAGCCAAAAACATTCAGTACTTC	CASSSQPGGQAKNIQYF
TRBV3-1/TRBV3-2	-	TRBJ2-3	-	TGTGCCAGCAGCCAAGACGCGCTAAGCCCCGAGTTT	CASSQDALSPEF
TRBV24-1	-	TRBJ1-1	-	TGTGCCACCGAGTATAACACTGAAGCTTTCTTT	CATEYNTEAFF
TRBV4-2	-	TRBJ2-1	-	TGTGCCAGCAGCCAAGGTTACACAGCGAGTGAGCAGTTCTTC	CASSQGYTASEQFF
TRBV27	TRBD1	TRBJ1-2	-	TGTGCCAGCAGTTTCTGGACAGGGCAGGGCTACACCTTC	CASSFWTGQGYTF
TRBV19	-	TRBJ2-2	few	TGTGCCAGTAGTGCCGTCGGCAGGGGCACCGGGGAGCTGTTTTTT	CASSAVGRGTGELFF
TRBV5-1	-	TRBJ1-3	-	TGCGCCAGCAGCTTTGAGAGACCCAGCTCTGGAAACACCATATATTTT	CASSFERPSSGNTIYF
TRBV9	-	TRBJ1-3	-	TGTGCCAGCAGCTTCAGATCGACGGGTAGCTCTGGAAACACCATATATTTT	CASSFRSTGSSGNTIYF
TRBV15	TRBD2	TRBJ2-1	-	TGTGCCACCAGCAGGGGGGCTAGCGGGTTAAATGAGCAGTTCTTC	CATSRGASGLNEQFF
TRBV12-3/TRBV12-4	-	TRBJ1-1	-	TGTGCCAGCAGTTTCCTAACGAACACTGAAGCTTTCTTT	CASSFLTNTEAFF
TRBV19	-	TRBJ2-6	-	TGTGCCACCGAGGAGGTCCCCGGGGCCAACGTCCTGACTTTC	CATEEVPGANVLTF
TRBV4-3	TRBD2	TRBJ2-7	many	TGCGCCAGCAGCCAAGATTCCCAGCGGGGGAGCTCCTACGAGCAGTACTTC	CASSQDSQRGSSYEQYF
TRBV2	TRBD1	TRBJ1-2	-	TGTGCCACCGAGGGGAGGGGGCAAGGCGGCTACACCTTC	CATEGRGQGGYTF
TRBV5-1	-	TRBJ1-4	-	TGCGCCAGCAGCCTGACAGCAACTAATGAAAAACTGTTTTTT	CASSLTATNEKLFF
TRBV6-5	-	TRBJ1-4	-	TGTGCCAGCAATCTTGTTGGGGAAAAACTGTTTTTT	CASNLVGEKLFF
TRBV4-1	-	TRBJ2-1	-	TGCGCCAGCAGCCAAGACCAGACGACCCGCCGGGGTGAGCAGTTCTTC	CASSQDQTTRRGEQFF